A single sample is the source of the 27 T cell receptor beta chains below, sequenced in a study of graft-versus-host responses after intestinal transplantation. Graft-derived tissue was subjected to processing to liberate intraepithelial and lamina propria lymphocytes. Data came from immunoSEQ multiplex PCR; TCRdb stores just in-frame clones and leaves some out. The table records 60,000 to 70,000 clones, under 90% of them present only once. Sample: ileum tissue, taken around 350 days after transplant. These receptors were taken from a human patient who received an intestinal transplant, so some T cells may come from the graft donor.

This chain joins TRBV15 and TRBJ1-2, with a possible D match to TRBD1 (5 bases). V lost 0 bases and J lost 2, with 10 bases in between. The germline V gene encodes CDR1 LNHNV and CDR2 YYDKDF (reference sequence). CDR3 size: 15 residues. The CDR3 bases are TGTGCCACCAGCAGAGATAGGTACAGGAACTATGGCTACACCTTC. Translated: CATSRDRYRNYGYTF.

This chain links TRBV25-1 with TRBJ1-2; 7 nucleotides line up with TRBD1. CDR1 MGHDK and CDR2 SYGVNS come from the germline V gene. Trimming at V came to 5 bases and at J to 5 bases, leaving 8 bases not matched to a gene. This CDR3 contains 14 residues. CDR3 bases: TGTGCCAGCAGTACCCCCGGGACAGAGTATGGCTACACCTTC. Translated, it gives CASSTPGTEYGYTF.

This clone was counted between two and nine times. DNA of the CDR3: TGTGCCAGCAGCTCACCGGACAACCAAGAGACCCAGTACTTC. Translated, it gives CASSSPDNQETQYF. This sequence joins TRBV7-8 and TRBJ2-5; D perhaps matches TRBD1 (5 bases). Germline CDR1 SGHVS, CDR2 FQNEAQ. V was shortened by 4 bases and J by 0 bases, with 9 bases between the two germline ends. CDR3 length: 14 amino acids.

This chain links TRBV5-1 with TRBJ2-7; D is undetermined. Trimming removed 0 bases from V and 0 bases from J, with 7 bases in between. CDR1 SGHRS and CDR2 YFSETQ come from the germline V gene. This CDR3 contains 14 residues. In nucleotides, the CDR3 is TGCGCCAGCAGCTTGGAATATAGCTCCTACGAGCAGTACTTC. This gives the protein CASSLEYSSYEQYF.

This chain uses TRBV5-1 with TRBJ1-1, with D tentatively TRBD1 (6 bases). The CDR3 sequence is 14 residues long. Between the trimmed V and J ends, which lost 5 bases and 0 bases, there was a span of 11 bases. CDR1 is SGHRS and CDR2 is YFSETQ in the germline V gene. The CDR3 DNA reads as TGCGCCAGCAGGGTTGGGGGGCTGAACACTGAAGCTTTCTTT. Protein: CASRVGGLNTEAFF.

This chain joins TRBV6-1 and TRBJ2-7, with 7 bases fitting TRBD1. This CDR3 has 13 amino acids. Per germline, CDR1 MNHNS and CDR2 SASEGT. With 6 bases clipped from V and 5 bases from J, the junction kept 7 bases outside the gene matches. The CDR3 reads CASRPGTADEQYF. The CDR3 DNA follows: TGTGCCAGCAGGCCCGGGACAGCGGACGAGCAGTACTTC.

Only a few counts were recorded for this clone. This rearrangement joins TRBV5-1 to TRBJ2-2; 8 bases are shared with TRBD2. The CDR3 sequence is 16 residues long. Germline CDR1 SGHRS, CDR2 YFSETQ. Trimming cost V 4 bases and J 4 bases; bases outside gene matches: 9. The chain's CDR3 is CASSLTGGRGTGELFF. In DNA, the CDR3 is TGCGCCAGCAGCCTCACGGGGGGGAGAGGCACCGGGGAGCTGTTTTTT.

The chain uses TRBV28 and TRBJ2-7; D may match TRBD1 or TRBD2 (6 bases each). Per germline, CDR1 MDHEN and CDR2 SYDVKM. The CDR3 contains 14 residues. The ends were cut back, 5 bases at V and 6 bases at J, with 17 bases in the middle. CDR3 coding DNA: TGTGCCAGCAGTAACAGGGACTCCCCGGCCGAGCAGTACTTC. Encoded protein: CASSNRDSPAEQYF.

The CDR3 protein is CASSLAGGIQETQYF. The CDR3, as DNA: TGTGCCAGCAGTCTAGCGGGGGGCATACAAGAGACCCAGTACTTC. The chain joins TRBV6-5 to TRBJ2-5; 11 positions agree with TRBD2. The CDR3 runs to 15 residues. Germline trimming cut 5 bases from V and 2 bases from J; bases unmatched to any gene: 4. The V gene's germline CDR1 is MNHEY and CDR2 SVGAGI.

V gene TRBV5-1 combines with J gene TRBJ2-3, with D possibly TRBD2 on 6 matching bases. Per the germline V gene, CDR1 is SGHRS and CDR2 is YFSETQ. The V end lost 4 bases, the J end lost 1 base, and 13 bases lay between the germline ends. CDR3 length: 15 residues. The CDR3 loop is CASSPRLVGTDTQYF. The CDR3 nucleotides are TGCGCCAGCAGCCCCCGACTAGTGGGCACAGATACGCAGTATTTT.

The V and J genes are TRBV2 and TRBJ2-1; the D gene could be TRBD1 or TRBD2 (5 bases each). V gave up 6 bases and J gave up 15 bases, with 15 bases separating them. Germline CDR1 reads SNHLY; CDR2 reads FYNNEI. This CDR3 comprises 11 residues. This chain's CDR3 is CASRVGTAWFF. In DNA form, the CDR3 reads TGTGCCAGCAGAGTCGGGACCGCCTGGTTCTTC.

The rearrangement joins TRBV9 to TRBJ2-1; D gene unclear. Germline lookup yields CDR1 SGDLS and CDR2 YYNGEE. V was pared by 4 bases and J by 0 bases, with 11 bases between. The CDR3 loop spans 15 amino acids. CDR3 DNA sequence: TGTGCCAGCAGCAAAGCTTCGGACTCCTACAATGAGCAGTTCTTC. Amino acid sequence: CASSKASDSYNEQFF. Full variable domain (rest looked up from reference TRBV9 and TRBJ2-1): DSGVTQTPKHLITATGQRVTLRCSPRSGDLSVYWYQQSLDQGLQFLIQYYNGEERAKGNILERFSAQQFPDLHSELNLSSLELGDSALYFCASSKASDSYNEQFFGPGTRLTVL.

The V and J genes are TRBV6-5 and TRBJ2-5, with 11 bases fitting TRBD1. The J call is uncertain, as TRBJ2-7 better fits the DNA end. CDR1 and CDR2 (germline): MNHEY, SVGAGI. The CDR3 sequence is 15 residues long. The CDR3 reads CASSIGQGAAYEQYF. The CDR3 nucleotides are TGTGCCAGCAGTATCGGACAGGGGGCAGCCTACGAGCAGTACTTC.

V usage is TRBV6-6 and J usage is TRBJ1-2; TRBD1 aligns across 9 bases. The CDR3 has 14 residues. The germline V gene encodes CDR1 MNHNY and CDR2 SVGAGI (reference sequence). V lost 5 bases to trimming and J lost 4 bases; unmatched junction nucleotides: 5. CDR3 DNA sequence: TGTGCCAGCAGTCTGACAGGGGGAGCCTATGGCTACACCTTC. Residues: CASSLTGGAYGYTF.

This chain joins TRBV4-1 and TRBJ2-1, with 10 bases aligning to TRBD2. CDR1 is MGHRA, CDR2 YSYEKL, per germline. The CDR3 is made up of 19 amino acids. V lost 2 bases, J lost 10 bases, and 20 bases stayed unmatched. For the CDR3, the DNA is TGCGCCAGCAGCCAACCGGGACTAGCGAGGGGGGGCGGCTCAGGCGAGCAGTTCTTC. Amino acids: CASSQPGLARGGGSGEQFF.

This sequence joins TRBV21-1 and TRBJ1-5. TRBV21-1 is classified as a pseudogene. This CDR3 is built from 16 residues. The CDR3: CASSKEGKGRVQPQHF. The DNA of the CDR3 is TGTGCCAGCAGCAAAGAGGGAAAGGGTCGGGTTCAGCCCCAGCATTTT.

On this clone: Other DNA sequences within the sample encode an identical CDR3. J is TRBJ1-2 and V is TRBV6-5; possibly TRBD1 for D (6 bases). The CDR3 runs 14 residues. In germline, CDR1 is MNHEY, CDR2 SVGAGI. The ends were cut back, 0 bases at V and 4 bases at J, with 9 bases in the middle. The CDR3 is CASSYSAGAYGYTF. Written as DNA, the CDR3 is TGTGCCAGCAGTTACTCTGCGGGGGCCTATGGCTACACCTTC.

This sequence joins TRBV6-1 and TRBJ2-7; possibly TRBD2 for D (6 bases). CDR1 is MNHNS, CDR2 SASEGT, per germline. This CDR3 spans 14 amino acids. V lost 6 bases and J lost 0, with 12 bases in between. The DNA of the CDR3 is TGTGCCAGCAGCCCCCGCGGGACCTCCTACGAGCAGTACTTC. It translates to CASSPRGTSYEQYF.

This clone showed up just once. This chain links TRBV7-2 with TRBJ2-1; 8 bases agree with TRBD2. This CDR3 contains 17 residues. The V gene's germline CDR1 is SGHTA and CDR2 FQGNSA. J gave up 2 bases and V 3 bases, and 9 bases lay outside the gene matches. In DNA, the CDR3 is TGTGCCAGCAGCTTCATCCCCGGGACTAGTCCCTACAATGAGCAGTTCTTC. Amino acids: CASSFIPGTSPYNEQFF. Using reference TRBV7-2 and TRBJ2-1 for the parts outside the CDR3, the full variable domain is GAGVSQSPSNKVTEKGKDVELRCDPISGHTALYWYRQSLGQGLEFLIYFQGNSAPDKSGLPSDRFSAERTGGSVSTLTIQRTQQEDSAVYLCASSFIPGTSPYNEQFFGPGTRLTVL.

The chain has TRBV19 and TRBJ2-7, with TRBD1 matching 10 bases. The CDR3 is 15 amino acids. Trimming took 5 bases from V and 7 from J; bases not matched to a gene: 11. Per germline, CDR1 LNHDA and CDR2 SQIVND (reference sequence). Written as DNA, the CDR3 is TGTGCCAGTAGTTCGCGACAGGGGGCGCAGGAAGAGCAGTACTTC. It encodes CASSSRQGAQEEQYF.

This sequence joins TRBV11-2 and TRBJ2-1; 10 bases map to TRBD1. Germline values: CDR1 SGHAT, CDR2 FQNNGV. Unmatched junction bases numbered 9, after V lost 5 bases and J lost 2 bases. There are 17 residues in the CDR3. CDR3 amino acids: CASSLVTGTGAYNEQFF. The CDR3 DNA reads as TGTGCCAGCAGCCTAGTTACCGGGACAGGGGCCTACAATGAGCAGTTCTTC.

As DNA, the CDR3 is TGTGCCAGCAGCTTAGCGGTACAGGGTGGGGGGCCTGAAGCTTTCTTT. Protein: CASSLAVQGGGPEAFF. The chain uses TRBV7-9 and TRBJ1-1, with D possibly being TRBD1 (6 bases). The CDR3 spans 16 residues. The ends were cut back, 0 bases at V and 6 bases at J, with 17 bases in the middle. Per germline, CDR1 SEHNR and CDR2 FQNEAQ (reference sequence).

The chain links TRBV4-1 to TRBJ2-7; D gene ambiguous. The V gene lost 1 base and the J gene lost 3 bases, with 13 bases spanning the gap. The CDR3 totals 15 residues. In germline, CDR1 is MGHRA, CDR2 YSYEKL. CDR3 loop: CASSQVKGLSYEQYF. Here the CDR3 DNA reads TGCGCCAGCAGCCAAGTAAAAGGGTTGAGCTACGAGCAGTACTTC.

The V call is TRBV29-1, the J call TRBJ2-5; 9 nucleotides align to TRBD2. The J call may not be correct, given that the DNA end is closer to TRBJ2-7. The CDR3 contains 15 residues. The germline gives CDR1 SQVTM, CDR2 ANQGSEA. The CDR3 DNA is TGCAGCGTTCGTGGGTGGGCTAGCGGGATATACGAGCAGTACTTC. Protein product: CSVRGWASGIYEQYF.

V is TRBV29-1 and J is TRBJ2-5, with 8 bases fitting TRBD2. Germline V gives CDR1 SQVTM, CDR2 ANQGSEA. V dropped 4 bases and J dropped 5; count of bases not matched to a gene: 6. The CDR3 covers 13 residues. CDR3: CSVVNPSGETQYF. For the CDR3, the DNA is TGCAGCGTTGTGAACCCTAGCGGGGAGACCCAGTACTTC.

V gene TRBV12-5 combines with J gene TRBJ1-1; TRBD1 might be the D (5 bases). The CDR3 spans 15 residues. CDR1 is LGHNT and CDR2 is FRNRAP in the germline V gene. The V gene lost 0 bases and the J gene lost 1 base, with 9 bases spanning the gap. This CDR3 reads CASGLVRGANTEAFF. CDR3 DNA sequence: TGTGCTAGTGGTTTGGTACGTGGGGCGAACACTGAAGCTTTCTTT.

The J gene is TRBJ1-6, the V gene TRBV5-1; 8 bases map to TRBD1. With 4 bases clipped from V and 12 bases from J, the junction kept 9 bases outside the gene matches. The CDR3 totals 14 residues. Per germline, CDR1 SGHRS and CDR2 YFSETQ. CDR3 in DNA: TGCGCCAGCAGCGGGCTGGACAGGGTGGGACCCCTCCACTTT. Amino acid sequence: CASSGLDRVGPLHF.